What follows are 32 T cell receptor beta chains derived from one specimen sequenced in a study of Ad26.COV2.S vaccination and SARS-CoV-2 variants. Regarding treatment: approximately 18 received Ad26.COV2.S at low or high dose, single or two shots; roughly five received placebo; per-sample allocation not given. Specimens were obtained on day 63 following the first vaccine or placebo injection. The assay was immunoSEQ multiplex PCR, and TCRdb's table has in-frame clones only and misses some. The data show 500,000 or so clones, roughly 89% seen once. Source: peripheral blood, taken in a trial of Ad26.COV2.S vaccine versus placebo. These receptors were collected from a person between 18 and 65 years old who received the Ad26.COV2.S COVID-19 vaccine or a placebo.

The chain uses TRBV29-1 and TRBJ1-1; tentatively, D is TRBD1 (5 bases). Per the germline V gene, CDR1 is SQVTM and CDR2 is ANQGSEA. V was clipped by 4 bases and J by 7 bases, with 19 bases between them. The CDR3 totals 14 residues. CDR3 DNA sequence: TGCAGCGTTGTAGGGCTTCGGGGGGAAGGTGAAGCTTTCTTT. As protein: CSVVGLRGEGEAFF.

The chain is built from TRBV4-1 and TRBJ2-5; TRBD2 aligns across 10 bases. The length of the CDR3 is 15 residues. The V segment lost 2 bases and the J segment 4 bases; nucleotides outside the gene matches: 4. Germline loops: CDR1 MGHRA, CDR2 YSYEKL. The CDR3, as DNA: TGCGCCAGCAGCCAACTAGCGGGAGAAGGAGAGACCCAGTACTTC. Its protein product is CASSQLAGEGETQYF.

CDR3 in amino acids: CAISGTGTRNSPLHF. The DNA of the CDR3 is TGTGCCATCAGCGGAACCGGGACAAGGAATTCACCCCTCCACTTT. The V gene is TRBV10-3, the J gene TRBJ1-6; tentative D call: TRBD1 (6 bases). The V end was cut by 6 bases, the J end by 7 bases, with 16 bases between. The CDR3 contains 15 residues. CDR1 ENHRY and CDR2 SYGVKD come from the germline V gene.

This clone was counted between two and nine times. The CDR3 DNA follows: TGTGCCAGCAGCCAAGGACTAGGAGCGTCAACCTCAGTGCAGTACGTC. The encoded protein is CASSQGLGASTSVQYV. V gene TRBV14 combines with J gene TRBJ2-7, with a possible D match to TRBD2 (6 bases). The CDR3 length is 16 residues. Germline values: CDR1 SGHDN, CDR2 FVKESK. Trimming took 1 base from V and 9 from J, leaving 22 bases between them.

The rearrangement links TRBV4-1 to TRBJ1-5, with TRBD1 matching 8 bases. J was trimmed by 7 bases and V by 4 bases; bases with no gene match: 15. Germline V gene data show CDR1 as MGHRA and CDR2 as YSYEKL. CDR3 length equals 17 residues. For the CDR3, the DNA is TGCGCCAGCAGCCTTAGGACAGGGACGGGAGGTTACCAGCCCCAGCATTTT. It is translated as CASSLRTGTGGYQPQHF.

This chain uses TRBV27 with TRBJ1-1; 11 bases line up with TRBD1. Germline V CDR1 and CDR2: MNHEY, SMNVEV (reference sequence). V was clipped by 6 bases and J by 5 bases; unmatched bases: 20. The CDR3 consists of 19 residues. The DNA of the CDR3 is TGTGCCAGCAGCAATTTTGGGATCGGGGACAGGGGGAGGAGGACTGAAGCTTTCTTT. Encoded protein: CASSNFGIGDRGRRTEAFF.

This clone was seen a handful of times. The rearrangement joins TRBV7-3 to TRBJ2-6; the D is unclear. The germline gives CDR1 SGHTA, CDR2 FQGTGA. The CDR3 runs 15 residues. The germline V and J ends were trimmed by 5 bases and 3 bases, with 11 bases remaining between them. The chain's CDR3 is CASSQHRHGANVLTF. The DNA of the CDR3 is TGTGCCAGCAGCCAGCACCGTCATGGGGCCAACGTCCTGACTTTC.

CDR3 residues: CASSSPRQGVLDTQYF. The CDR3 DNA reads as TGTGCCAGCAGTTCCCCGAGACAGGGGGTTCTCGATACGCAGTATTTT. The chain joins TRBV6-5 to TRBJ2-3; 9 bases align to TRBD1. V lost 4 bases, J lost 6 bases, and 11 bases stayed unmatched. The CDR3 runs to 16 residues. Germline assignment: CDR1 MNHEY and CDR2 SVGAGI.

The chain joins TRBV10-3 to TRBJ1-6; weak D call: TRBD1 (6 bases). V shed 4 bases and J shed 8 bases, with 15 bases lying between them. Germline CDR1 reads ENHRY; CDR2 reads SYGVKD. The CDR3 contains 15 residues. The chain's CDR3 is CAISVTGTLDSPLHF. The DNA for the CDR3 is TGTGCCATCAGTGTTACCGGGACATTAGATTCACCCCTCCACTTT.

The CDR3 protein is CAWTLDGRYNSPLHF. The CDR3 DNA follows: TGTGCCTGGACCCTTGACGGGAGATATAATTCACCCCTCCACTTT. The V and J genes are TRBV30 and TRBJ1-6; D not certain. Trimming stripped 4 bases from V and 4 bases from J, with 14 bases between. This CDR3 comprises 15 residues. CDR1 is GTSNPN, CDR2 SVGIG, per germline (reference sequence).

The rearrangement joins TRBV19 to TRBJ1-1; D unclear. Germline CDR1 LNHDA, CDR2 SQIVND (reference sequence). CDR3 length: 12 amino acids. Trimming took 7 bases from V and 7 from J, leaving 13 bases between them. CDR3 nucleotide sequence: TGTGCCAGTACCGGGAATTTGGGTGAAGCTTTCTTT. Translation gives CASTGNLGEAFF.

CDR3 protein: CASSTLTGPNQPQHF. In nucleotides, the CDR3 is TGCGCCAGCAGCACTTTGACAGGACCCAATCAGCCCCAGCATTTT. The chain recombines TRBV4-1 with TRBJ1-5, with D possibly being TRBD1 (6 bases). This CDR3 has 15 amino acids. The V gene lost 5 bases and the J gene lost 3 bases, with 14 bases spanning the gap. In germline, CDR1 is MGHRA, CDR2 YSYEKL.

This chain's CDR3 is CASSLLGGLNTGELFF. CDR3 coding DNA: TGTGCCAGCAGCTTACTTGGCGGGCTGAACACCGGGGAGCTGTTTTTT. The V call is TRBV7-2, the J call TRBJ2-2; D may be TRBD2 (5 bases). Between the trimmed V and J ends, which lost 2 bases and 1 base, there was a span of 11 bases. CDR3 size: 16 residues. Germline V gene data show CDR1 as SGHTA and CDR2 as FQGNSA.

The V call is TRBV9, the J call TRBJ1-2; D is uncertain. V lost 0 bases, J lost 7 bases, and 10 bases lay in between. From germline, CDR1 is SGDLS and CDR2 YYNGEE. The CDR3 contains 13 residues. The CDR3 loop is CASSVGTMGGYTF. The CDR3 DNA reads TGTGCCAGCAGCGTAGGGACGATGGGTGGCTACACCTTC.

The V gene is TRBV5-4, the J gene TRBJ2-3; TRBD2 aligns across 9 bases. J lost 7 bases, V lost 2 bases, and 8 bases had no gene match. The germline gives CDR1 SGHNT, CDR2 YYREEE (reference sequence). CDR3 length: 15 amino acids. The CDR3: CASSFGGGGAYTQYF. The CDR3 region has the DNA TGTGCCAGCAGCTTTGGAGGCGGGGGGGCTTATACGCAGTATTTT. The variable domain in full, with the rest retrieved from reference TRBV5-4 and TRBJ2-3, is ETGVTQSPTHLIKTRGQQVTLRCSSQSGHNTVSWYQQALGQGPQFIFQYYREEENGRGNFPPRFSGLQFPNYSSELNVNALELDDSALYLCASSFGGGGAYTQYFGPGTRLTVL.

The chain is built from TRBV5-1 and TRBJ2-2, with D possibly TRBD2 on 5 matching bases. Germline V lookup: CDR1 SGHRS, CDR2 YFSETQ. The V gene lost 1 base and the J gene lost 3 bases, with 10 bases spanning the gap. The CDR3 runs 15 residues. The CDR3 loop reads CASSLRRPDTGELFF. CDR3 DNA: TGCGCCAGCAGCTTGAGGAGGCCCGACACCGGGGAGCTGTTTTTT.

This chain uses TRBV2 with TRBJ2-7; 13 positions agree with TRBD2. Germline V lookup: CDR1 SNHLY, CDR2 FYNNEI. The CDR3 consists of 12 residues. CDR3 in amino acids: CASSGLAGVKYV. CDR3 DNA sequence: TGTGCCAGCAGCGGACTAGCGGGAGTCAAGTATGTC.

The chain links TRBV24-1 to TRBJ2-1; a possible D gene is TRBD1 (7 bases). Trimming pared 3 bases from V and 10 bases from J, leaving 12 bases between. CDR3 size: 13 residues. CDR1 and CDR2 from the germline V gene are KGHDR and SFDVKD. CDR3 loop: CATSDPQGGEQFF. The CDR3, as DNA: TGTGCCACCAGTGATCCTCAGGGGGGAGAGCAGTTCTTC.

The chain carries TRBV9 and TRBJ2-3; the match to TRBD2 covers 16 bases. V shed 4 bases and J 6 bases; nucleotides not matched to a gene: 8. Per germline, CDR1 SGDLS and CDR2 YYNGEE. CDR3 length equals 17 residues. CDR3 residues: CASSPGTSGGAWDTQYF. Written as DNA, the CDR3 is TGTGCCAGCAGCCCCGGGACTAGCGGGGGGGCCTGGGATACGCAGTATTTT.

The chain combines TRBV18 with TRBJ1-2; D gene uncertain. Trimming took off 3 bases at V and 1 base at J, with 6 bases between the two ends. The germline CDR1 and CDR2 sequences are KGHSH and LQKENI. The CDR3 covers 13 residues. The CDR3 region is CASSPGSNYGYTF. The CDR3 DNA follows: TGTGCCAGCTCACCGGGCAGTAACTATGGCTACACCTTC.

J is TRBJ1-2 and V is TRBV9, with D perhaps matching TRBD1 (5 bases). Between the trimmed V and J ends, which lost 4 bases and 3 bases, there was a span of 16 bases. The CDR3 is 15 residues long. Germline V CDR1 and CDR2: SGDLS, YYNGEE. The CDR3 sequence is CASSTPQGWYYGYTF. The CDR3 nucleotides are TGTGCCAGCAGCACACCTCAGGGTTGGTACTATGGCTACACCTTC.

The gene calls are TRBV5-4 and TRBJ2-7; TRBD1 matches at 9 bases. This CDR3 is built from 15 residues. The germline CDR1 and CDR2 sequences are SGHNT and YYREEE (reference sequence). The V and J ends lost 2 bases and 2 bases, in that order; junction bases with no gene match: 5. This CDR3 reads CASSFGTGMAYEQYV. The CDR3 bases are TGTGCCAGCAGCTTCGGGACAGGGATGGCCTACGAGCAGTACGTC.

The V call is TRBV10-3, the J call TRBJ2-5; TRBD2 is a possible D gene (5 bases). The V and J ends lost 3 bases and 5 bases respectively, with 10 bases between them. The CDR3 covers 13 residues. The germline V gene has CDR1 ENHRY and CDR2 SYGVKD. The chain's CDR3 is CAISEGGGETQYF. The DNA of the CDR3 is TGTGCCATCAGTGAAGGAGGTGGGGAGACCCAGTACTTC.

This clone was picked up a small number of times. CDR3 loop: CASRHRGLGQPQHF. The CDR3 DNA reads TGTGCCAGCAGGCACAGGGGGCTGGGTCAGCCCCAGCATTTT. The chain combines TRBV6-5 with TRBJ1-5; 9 nucleotides agree with TRBD1. The CDR3 spans 14 residues. V lost 6 bases, J lost 6 bases, and 6 bases stayed unmatched. The V gene's germline CDR1 is MNHEY and CDR2 SVGAGI.

This clone was recorded a few times. The chain joins TRBV4-1 to TRBJ1-1, with 7 bases aligning to TRBD1. J was trimmed by 7 bases and V by 0 bases; bases with no gene match: 8. CDR1 is MGHRA, CDR2 YSYEKL, per germline. The CDR3 has 15 residues. This CDR3 reads CASSQDEGARDEAFF. DNA for the CDR3: TGCGCCAGCAGCCAAGATGAGGGGGCAAGGGATGAAGCTTTCTTT.

The chain is built from TRBV5-8 and TRBJ2-3, with D possibly TRBD2 on 6 matching bases. Germline V gene data show CDR1 as SGHTS and CDR2 as YDEGEE. CDR3 size: 13 residues. Trimming stripped 0 bases from V and 6 bases from J, with 8 bases between. The CDR3 region is CASSLVGRDTQYF. The CDR3 nucleotides read TGTGCCAGCAGCTTGGTGGGGAGGGATACGCAGTATTTT.

The chain combines TRBV19 with TRBJ1-4, with unresolved D. Trimming took 3 bases from V and 7 from J, leaving 21 bases between them. CDR1 is LNHDA and CDR2 is SQIVND in the germline V gene (reference sequence). This CDR3 has 17 amino acids. CDR3 nucleotides: TGTGCCAGTAGTATTAATGGAGCGCCGGACTACGGTGAAAAACTGTTTTTT. Its translation is CASSINGAPDYGEKLFF.

The chain carries TRBV3-1 (or the pseudogene TRBV3-2) and TRBJ1-6; no firm D call. Germline V gene sequence: CDR1 LGHDT, CDR2 YNNKEL (reference sequence). The CDR3 length is 10 residues. Trimming stripped 11 bases from V and 16 bases from J, with 15 bases between. The CDR3 protein is CASGSATLHF. CDR3 nucleotides: TGTGCCTCGGGATCAGCAACTCTCCACTTT.

This chain joins TRBV6-6 and TRBJ2-1; D is possibly TRBD1 or TRBD2 (5 bases each). Germline CDR1 reads MNHNY; CDR2 reads SVGAGI (reference sequence). The CDR3 runs to 16 residues. V was cut by 0 bases and J by 5 bases, with 14 bases left in between. The CDR3 here is CASSYSLRGPHNEQFF. The CDR3 region has the DNA TGTGCCAGCAGTTACTCTCTGAGGGGACCCCACAATGAGCAGTTCTTC.

The rearrangement uses TRBV10-3 and TRBJ1-2; 9 bases map to TRBD1. This CDR3 is built from 13 residues. Germline CDR1 and CDR2: ENHRY and SYGVKD. J was trimmed by 5 bases and V by 5 bases; bases with no gene match: 3. The CDR3 DNA reads as TGTGCCATCAGTAGGGGACAGGGTTATGGCTACACCTTC. Its protein product is CAISRGQGYGYTF.

Concerning this clone itself: Other nucleotide sequences in the sample specify the same CDR3. The CDR3 DNA reads as TGCGCCAGCAGCCCCCCGAGCTCCTACAATGAGCAGTTCTTC. It encodes CASSPPSSYNEQFF. The chain combines TRBV5-1 with TRBJ2-1; the D is unclear. This CDR3 is built from 14 residues. Trimming left V 4 bases short and J 0 bases short, with 8 bases between. Germline loops: CDR1 SGHRS, CDR2 YFSETQ.

The chain carries TRBV7-6 and TRBJ2-1; 8 bases map to TRBD2. The CDR3 is 14 residues long. V dropped 5 bases and J dropped 6; count of bases not matched to a gene: 6. Germline-derived CDR1 and CDR2 are SGHVS and FNYEAQ. This CDR3 reads CASSPGLAFNEQFF. CDR3 in DNA: TGTGCCAGCAGCCCCGGACTAGCATTCAATGAGCAGTTCTTC.